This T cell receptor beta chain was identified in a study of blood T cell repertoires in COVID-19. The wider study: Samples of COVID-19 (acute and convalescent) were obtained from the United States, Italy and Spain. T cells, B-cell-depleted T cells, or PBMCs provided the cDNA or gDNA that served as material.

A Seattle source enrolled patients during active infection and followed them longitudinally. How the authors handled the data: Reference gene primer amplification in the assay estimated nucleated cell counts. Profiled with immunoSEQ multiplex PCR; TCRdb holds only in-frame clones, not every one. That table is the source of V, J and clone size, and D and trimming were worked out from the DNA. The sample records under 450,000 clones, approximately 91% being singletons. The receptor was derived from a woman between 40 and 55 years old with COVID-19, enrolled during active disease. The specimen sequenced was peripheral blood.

The CDR3 DNA is TGTGCCAGCAGCTTAATGAGGAACACTGAAGCTTTCTTT. It translates to CASSLMRNTEAFF. The chain joins TRBV11-2 to TRBJ1-1; D gene unclear. Trimming removed 2 bases at V and 1 base at J, with 5 bases between. Germline CDR1 SGHAT, CDR2 FQNNGV. CDR3 length: 13 residues.